This passage covers 9 T cell receptor beta chains from one sample sequenced in a study of T cells in Graves' hyperthyroidism and ophthalmopathy. It was RNA transcripts that yielded the amplified TCR beta CDR3 regions. During a first-round RT-PCR of the TCR CDR3, the HTBI primer set was used. TCRdb fed the multiplex PCR reads into MiXCR, producing one record per CDR3 protein. The sample has roughly 630,000 distinct CDR3 sequences; approximately 15% are singletons. The material sequenced was blood. Receptors originate from a woman aged 25 to 45 with Graves' hyperthyroidism.

The gene calls are TRBV9 and TRBJ2-4; 8 positions agree with TRBD1. This CDR3 is built from 18 residues. V lost 3 bases to trimming and J lost 3 bases; unmatched junction nucleotides: 14. Germline assignment: CDR1 SGDLS and CDR2 YYNGEE. The CDR3 DNA sequence: TGTGCCAGCAGCGCCGCCGGGACAGGACCCTTCGGCAAAAACATTCAGTACTTC. Translation gives CASSAAGTGPFGKNIQYF. The full variable domain, rest sourced from reference TRBV9 and TRBJ2-4, is DSGVTQTPKHLITATGQRVTLRCSPRSGDLSVYWYQQSLDQGLQFLIQYYNGEERAKGNILERFSAQQFPDLHSELNLSSLELGDSALYFCASSAAGTGPFGKNIQYFGAGTRLSVL.

This clonotype was seen repeatedly, ten times or more. The chain recombines TRBV11-2 with TRBJ1-1; D unclear. The CDR3 is 13 residues long. The V gene's germline CDR1 is SGHAT and CDR2 FQNNGV. Deletions cut 5 bases from V and 8 bases from J, with 15 bases between. CDR3 amino acids: CASSPLLATEAFF. In nucleotides, the CDR3 is TGTGCCAGCAGCCCCCTGCTGGCAACAGAAGCTTTCTTT. Supplemented by reference TRBV11-2 and TRBJ1-1, the full variable domain reads EAGVAQSPRYKIIEKRQSVAFWCNPISGHATLYWYQQILGQGPKLLIQFQNNGVVDDSQLPKDRFSAERLKGVDSTLKIQPAKLEDSAVYLCASSPLLATEAFFGQGTRLTVV.

This clonotype came up many times. The V call is TRBV18, the J call TRBJ1-3, with 7 positions matching TRBD1. From germline, CDR1 is KGHSH and CDR2 LQKENI. CDR3 length: 15 amino acids. With V trimmed by 3 bases and J by 4 bases, 6 bases remained unmatched. The CDR3 DNA is TGTGCCAGCTCACCGACAGGGATGGAGGGAAACACCATATATTTT. Its protein is CASSPTGMEGNTIYF.

Many counts were recorded for this clonotype. The chain combines TRBV20-1 with TRBJ1-2, with D hard to call. This CDR3 is built from 13 residues. V gave up 3 bases and J gave up 7 bases, with 15 bases separating them. CDR1 and CDR2 from the germline V gene are DFQATT and SNEGSKA (reference sequence). The CDR3 region is CSARQGPSGGYTF. CDR3 nucleotide sequence: TGCAGTGCTAGGCAAGGGCCGTCGGGTGGCTACACCTTC.

The V gene is TRBV3-1, the J gene TRBJ2-7; tentative D call: TRBD2 (5 bases). CDR1 and CDR2 (germline): LGHDT, YNNKEL (reference sequence). CDR3 length: 18 residues. The germline V and J ends were trimmed by 0 bases and 2 bases, with 20 bases remaining between them. The CDR3 nucleotides read TGTGCCAGCAGCCAAGATTTCCGGGGAGCAAGTATAACCTACGAGCAGTACTTC. Its protein is CASSQDFRGASITYEQYF.

The chain uses TRBV15 and TRBJ1-2, with 7 bases that match TRBD1. CDR1 is LNHNV, CDR2 YYDKDF, per germline (reference sequence). Unmatched junction bases numbered 2, after V lost 5 bases and J lost 2 bases. This CDR3 is built from 13 residues. This CDR3 is CATSRQGNYGYTF. The CDR3 coding sequence is TGTGCCACCAGCCGACAGGGAAACTATGGCTACACCTTC.

This clonotype has at least ten counts. Here the CDR3 DNA reads TGTGCCACCAGTGGCCCGTGGGGCGGGGTATACAATGAGCAGTTCTTC. Translated: CATSGPWGGVYNEQFF. The gene calls are TRBV24-1 and TRBJ2-1, with D maybe TRBD2 (6 bases). The V gene lost 5 bases and the J gene lost 4 bases, with 17 bases spanning the gap. CDR1 is KGHDR and CDR2 is SFDVKD in the germline V gene. The CDR3 length is 16 residues.

The chain is built from TRBV7-9 and TRBJ2-2; TRBD2 aligns across 8 bases. Germline assignment: CDR1 SEHNR and CDR2 FQNEAQ (reference sequence). This CDR3 contains 16 residues. The trim removed 2 bases at V and 5 bases at J, leaving 7 bases unmatched. The CDR3 DNA follows: TGTGCCAGCAGCTTACAAGCGGGAGTTAAAACCGGGGAGCTGTTTTTT. Protein: CASSLQAGVKTGELFF.

This clonotype was found many times. This chain joins TRBV9 and TRBJ2-5; D is possibly TRBD2 (6 bases). The ends were cut back, 7 bases at V and 2 bases at J, with 18 bases in the middle. The CDR3 sequence is 15 residues long. Germline-derived CDR1 and CDR2 are SGDLS and YYNGEE. CDR3 sequence: CASALAGGEQETQYF. Written as DNA, the CDR3 is TGTGCCAGCGCGCTGGCAGGAGGGGAACAAGAGACCCAGTACTTC.